These 3 T cell receptor beta chains came from one sample sequenced in a study of read filtering for tumor transcriptome and immune sequencing. From around 440 ng of RNA, a library with molecular barcoded alpha/delta and beta/gamma adaptors was made. Using its own MiXCR run on the reads, TCRdb lists one record per CDR3 protein. The table has about 45,000 distinct CDR3 sequences, about 20% seen once. Sequencing was carried out using a population of CD138-negative cells sorted from bone marrow. Every receptor here comes from a donor aged 40 or older with multiple myeloma.

This clonotype was seen once. This may be a read error: a much more frequent sequence differs by one nucleotide. The V and J genes are TRBV6-6 and TRBJ2-1, with 8 bases aligning to TRBD1. Per the germline V gene, CDR1 is MNHNY and CDR2 is SVGAGI (reference sequence). The CDR3 spans 14 residues. V shed 4 bases, J shed 6 bases, and the junction held 5 bases outside the gene matches. For the CDR3, the DNA is TGTGCCAGCAGTTTCGGGACAGGATTCAATGAGCAGTTCTTC. Encoded protein: CASSFGTGFNEQFF.

This clonotype appeared many times. The gene calls are TRBV5-1 and TRBJ1-1; D may be TRBD1 (5 bases). The CDR3 contains 15 residues. V was shortened by 3 bases and J by 2 bases, with 14 bases between the two germline ends. Germline CDR1 is SGHRS and CDR2 is YFSETQ. CDR3 sequence (DNA): TGCGCCAGCAGCTCCGCCTGGGACGGCAACACTGAAGCTTTCTTT. Its translation is CASSSAWDGNTEAFF.

This clonotype has a count of ten or more. The V gene is TRBV4-1, the J gene TRBJ2-7; perhaps D is TRBD1 or TRBD2 (5 bases each). Germline V CDR1 and CDR2: MGHRA, YSYEKL. V lost 4 bases to trimming and J lost 2 bases, with 9 bases between them. The CDR3 sequence is 13 residues long. CDR3 bases: TGCGCCAGCAGCCTTTCGGGACCCTACGAGCAGTACTTC. Protein product: CASSLSGPYEQYF.